This TCR beta chain was documented in a study of naive and memory T cell subsets. General study results and limits: Potentially, T cell activation and differentiation skew this RNA-based measurement.

Four PCR rounds used nested alpha and beta constant region primers plus the SP2 primer. Alpha and beta constant region primers primed reverse transcription for blood and skin samples. TCRdb itself ran the 5' RACE reads through MiXCR, one entry per CDR3 protein. The sample includes more than 45,000 distinct CDR3 sequences, about 4.4% of them seen just once. With 0 bases removed from V and 5 bases from J, the gap between germline ends came to 5 bases. Germline CDR1 SGHAT, CDR2 FQNNGV. The CDR3 contains 13 residues. An oligonucleotide containing a UMI was ligated to the 3' end of TCR cDNA. This clonotype was observed a handful of times. Its specificity is unknown.

V and J are TRBV11-2 and TRBJ2-1; D uncertain. This sequence originates from a female donor in good health. This CDR3 is CASSLERDNEQFF. As DNA, the CDR3 is TGTGCCAGCAGCTTAGAACGCGACAATGAGCAGTTCTTC.